This T cell receptor (beta chain) was recorded in a study of Tregs in tolerant kidney transplant recipients. Sequencing used immunoSEQ multiplex PCR; TCRdb keeps in-frame clones, though not all of them. The sample shows about 81,000 clones, roughly nine tenths of them seen only once. The CDR3 is made up of 14 amino acids. Losses at the gene ends were 0 bases for V and 6 bases for J; bases not matched to a gene: 3. The germline gives CDR1 GTSNPN, CDR2 SVGIG (reference sequence). Related graft donors supplied nonmyeloablative bone marrow transplants, and mixed chimerism was transient. Thawed PBMCs were FACS-sorted into unstimulated CD4+CD25+CD127- regulatory T cells, CD4+CD25- non-regulatory cells, CD4 and CD8 cells. Whole-study results and caveats: Expanding Tregs on activated donor B cells appeared to best identify donor-specific TCRbeta clones. No direct test of biological reproducibility was done here.

Turning to this clone: Antigen specificity is unknown.

The source material was CD4+ T cells from blood (PBMCs), sampled 24 months after the transplant. The TCR comes from a human patient who received a combined kidney and bone marrow transplant. Some T cells may trace back to the graft donor. The J gene is TRBJ1-2, the V gene TRBV30; 11 bases line up with TRBD1. CDR3 nucleotide sequence: TGTGCCTGGAGTGTTTTGGGACAGGGGGATGGCTACACCTTC. This gives the protein CAWSVLGQGDGYTF.